These 15 T cell receptor beta chains originate from one sample sequenced in a study of CD8 T cells in ankylosing spondylitis. TCRdb analysed the 5' RACE reads with MiXCR anew, one entry per CDR3 protein. The top ten hold 5.1% of the sample, which has over 75,000 distinct CDR3 sequences, roughly 10% seen once. The specimen sequenced was blood, either unsorted or a sorted T cell fraction (not recorded which). The receptors here all came from a male donor with ankylosing spondylitis or in good health (not recorded which).

This clonotype was seen many times. The chain has TRBV7-9 and TRBJ1-6, with D tentatively TRBD1 (6 bases). Germline CDR1 reads SEHNR; CDR2 reads FQNEAQ (reference sequence). This CDR3 is built from 15 residues. V lost 2 bases to trimming and J lost 5 bases, with 10 bases between them. In nucleotides, the CDR3 is TGTGCCAGCAGCTTACACACAGGGCATAATTCACCCCTCCACTTT. Translating it yields CASSLHTGHNSPLHF.

Many counts were recorded for this clonotype. The chain links TRBV20-1 to TRBJ2-7; D is unresolved. Per germline, CDR1 DFQATT and CDR2 SNEGSKA (reference sequence). Trimming cost V 2 bases and J 2 bases, with 4 bases left between them. The CDR3 consists of 11 residues. CDR3 bases: TGCAGTGCTAGAACCACCTACGAGCAGTACTTC. This gives the protein CSARTTYEQYF.

The chain recombines TRBV18 with TRBJ2-1, with a tentative D call TRBD1 (7 bases). V shed 3 bases and J shed 6 bases, with 9 bases lying between them. The CDR3 sequence is 13 residues long. In germline, CDR1 is KGHSH, CDR2 LQKENI. CDR3 bases: TGTGCCAGCTCACCGCAGGGGGGCAATGAGCAGTTCTTC. Its translation: CASSPQGGNEQFF.

This clonotype appeared a few times. This rearrangement joins TRBV3-1 to TRBJ2-3; 7 nucleotides align to TRBD2. Per germline, CDR1 LGHDT and CDR2 YNNKEL (reference sequence). The CDR3 contains 14 residues. V shed 4 bases and J 3 bases; nucleotides not matched to a gene: 4. CDR3 in DNA: TGTGCCAGCAGCCCGGGAGGCCGGACAGATACGCAGTATTTT. Translation: CASSPGGRTDTQYF.

This clonotype was seen many times. The chain couples TRBV6-5 to TRBJ1-1, with D tentatively TRBD1 (6 bases). The ends were cut back, 4 bases at V and 4 bases at J, with 10 bases in the middle. Germline CDR1 MNHEY, CDR2 SVGAGI. CDR3 size: 13 residues. The CDR3 sequence: CASSWGPGTEAFF. CDR3 nucleotide sequence: TGTGCCAGCAGTTGGGGGCCTGGCACTGAAGCTTTCTTT.

Many counts were recorded for this clonotype. This sequence joins TRBV28 and TRBJ1-3; D unresolved. The CDR3 totals 14 residues. Germline CDR1 reads MDHEN; CDR2 reads SYDVKM. V was clipped by 7 bases and J by 1 base, with 11 bases between them. This chain's CDR3 is CASKPGFSGNTIYF. Written as DNA, the CDR3 is TGTGCCAGCAAGCCGGGGTTTTCTGGAAACACCATATATTTT.

This clonotype occurred many times. The chain joins TRBV5-1 to TRBJ2-3; D is possibly TRBD1 (6 bases). V was cut by 1 base and J by 5 bases, with 8 bases left in between. This CDR3 spans 13 amino acids. Germline values: CDR1 SGHRS, CDR2 YFSETQ. CDR3 nucleotides: TGCGCCAGCAGCTTGACAGGGAGAGATACGCAGTATTTT. It is translated as CASSLTGRDTQYF. The variable domain in full, completed from reference TRBV5-1 and TRBJ2-3, reads KAGVTQTPRYLIKTRGQQVTLSCSPISGHRSVSWYQQTPGQGLQFLFEYFSETQRNKGNFPGRFSGRQFSNSRSEMNVSTLELGDSALYLCASSLTGRDTQYFGPGTRLTVL.

Many counts were recorded for this clonotype. A junction boundary mismatches the germline segment, possibly from a read error. The chain links TRBV12-3 or TRBV12-4 to TRBJ2-4; 8 bases line up with TRBD1. The CDR3 runs 12 residues. CDR3 in amino acids: CASSFGQGEIDF. In nucleotides, the CDR3 is TGTGCCAGCAGTTTCGGACAGGGAGAGATTGACTTC.

This clonotype was found many times. The chain is built from TRBV12-3 or TRBV12-4 and TRBJ2-1; TRBD2 agrees at 11 bases. The junction had 5 bases not matched to a gene; V was cut back by 7 bases and J by 6 bases. There are 14 residues in the CDR3. The CDR3: CASMKTSGTNEQFF. The CDR3 DNA reads TGTGCCAGCATGAAGACTAGCGGGACCAATGAGCAGTTCTTC.

This clonotype was seen a handful of times. The rearrangement links TRBV6-7 to TRBJ2-3; perhaps D is TRBD1 or TRBD2 (5 bases each). TRBV6-7 is marked as an open reading frame, function uncertain. The CDR3 sequence is 14 residues long. Trimming took 2 bases from V and 2 from J, leaving 8 bases between them. The CDR3 nucleotides are TGTGCCAGCAGTTACGAGGGGTCCACAGATACGCAGTATTTT. Translated: CASSYEGSTDTQYF.

This clonotype was picked up many times. The chain is built from TRBV25-1 and TRBJ2-7; D is tentatively TRBD1 or TRBD2 (7 bases each). This CDR3 spans 14 amino acids. CDR1 and CDR2 (germline): MGHDK, SYGVNS. Trimming removed 6 bases at V and 2 bases at J, with 14 bases between. The CDR3 reads CASRGGQGAYEQYF. The CDR3 DNA sequence: TGTGCCAGCAGGGGAGGGCAGGGGGCCTACGAGCAGTACTTC.

This clonotype was counted at least ten times. The gene calls are TRBV12-3 or TRBV12-4 and TRBJ2-1; D unclear. V lost 3 bases and J lost 11, with 11 bases in between. This CDR3 has 12 amino acids. The CDR3 sequence is CASSFETTKQFF. CDR3 bases: TGTGCCAGCAGTTTTGAGACGACCAAGCAGTTCTTC.

This clonotype was recorded many times. The rearrangement joins TRBV20-1 to TRBJ2-7; maybe TRBD1 (6 bases). The CDR3 length is 15 residues. Germline values: CDR1 DFQATT, CDR2 SNEGSKA (reference sequence). Trimming stripped 1 base from V and 7 bases from J, with 20 bases between. In nucleotides, the CDR3 is TGCAGTGCTAGAGGGTCAGGGGAGAGTCAAAGGGAGCAGTACTTC. This encodes CSARGSGESQREQYF.

This clonotype has ten or more counts. This sequence joins TRBV12-3 or TRBV12-4 and TRBJ2-5; D gene unclear. The CDR3 is made up of 12 amino acids. V was pared by 6 bases and J by 3 bases, with 8 bases between. The CDR3 DNA reads as TGTGCCAGCAGCCCACTTGAAGAGACCCAGTACTTC. Translating gives CASSPLEETQYF.

In its sample, this clonotype was seen many times. This rearrangement joins TRBV7-9 to TRBJ1-5; D is unclear. Germline CDR1 and CDR2: SEHNR and FQNEAQ (reference sequence). The CDR3 loop spans 12 amino acids. Trimming took 2 bases from V and 5 from J, leaving 4 bases between them. CDR3 amino acids: CASSLWDQPQHF. The CDR3 coding sequence is TGTGCCAGCAGCTTATGGGATCAGCCCCAGCATTTT.